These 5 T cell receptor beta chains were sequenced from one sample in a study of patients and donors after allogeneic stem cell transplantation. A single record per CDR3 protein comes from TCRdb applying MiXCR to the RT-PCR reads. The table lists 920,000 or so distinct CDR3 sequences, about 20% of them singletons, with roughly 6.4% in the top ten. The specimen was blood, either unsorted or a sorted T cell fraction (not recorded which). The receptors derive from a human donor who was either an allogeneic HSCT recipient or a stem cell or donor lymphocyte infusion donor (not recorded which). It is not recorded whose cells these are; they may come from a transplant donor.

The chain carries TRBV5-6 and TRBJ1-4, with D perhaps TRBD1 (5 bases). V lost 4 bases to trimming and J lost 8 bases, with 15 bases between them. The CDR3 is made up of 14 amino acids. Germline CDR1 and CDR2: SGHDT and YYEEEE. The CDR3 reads CASSATGLQEKLFF. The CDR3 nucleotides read TGTGCCAGCAGCGCAACAGGTCTACAGGAAAAACTGTTTTTT.

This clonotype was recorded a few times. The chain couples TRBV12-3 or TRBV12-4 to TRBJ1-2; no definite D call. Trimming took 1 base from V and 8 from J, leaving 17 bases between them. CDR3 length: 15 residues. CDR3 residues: CASSLGQRRMQGYTF. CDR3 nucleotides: TGTGCCAGCAGTTTAGGCCAGAGAAGGATGCAGGGCTACACCTTC.

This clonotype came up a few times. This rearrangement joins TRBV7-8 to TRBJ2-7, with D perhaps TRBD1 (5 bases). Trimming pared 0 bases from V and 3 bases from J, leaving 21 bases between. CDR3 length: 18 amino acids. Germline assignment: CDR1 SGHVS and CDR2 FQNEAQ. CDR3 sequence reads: CASSLAPITGRPFYEQYF. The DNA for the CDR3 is TGTGCCAGCAGCTTAGCTCCAATAACAGGCAGACCTTTCTACGAGCAGTACTTC.

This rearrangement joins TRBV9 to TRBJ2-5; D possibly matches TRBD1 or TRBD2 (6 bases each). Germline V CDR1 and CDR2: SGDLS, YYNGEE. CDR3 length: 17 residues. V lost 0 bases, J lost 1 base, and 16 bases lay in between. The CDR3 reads CASSVAGASGPQETQYF. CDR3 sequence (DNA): TGTGCCAGCAGCGTAGCGGGGGCCTCCGGGCCCCAAGAGACCCAGTACTTC.

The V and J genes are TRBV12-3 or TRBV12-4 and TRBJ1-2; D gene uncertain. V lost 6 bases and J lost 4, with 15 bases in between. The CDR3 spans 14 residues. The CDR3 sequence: CASSTVRGPYGYTF. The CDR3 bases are TGTGCCAGCAGCACGGTCCGAGGGCCCTATGGCTACACCTTC.